The 31 T cell receptor beta chains given below trace back to one sample, sequenced in a study of read filtering for tumor transcriptome and immune sequencing. The library was built from about 400 ng RNA with molecular barcoded adaptors for alpha/delta and beta/gamma chains. A single record per CDR3 protein comes from TCRdb applying MiXCR to the reads. This sample yields over 50,000 distinct CDR3 sequences, of which less than 20% are seen a single time; 11% belongs to the top ten. The sequencing input was a population of CD138-negative cells sorted from bone marrow. All receptors derive from a donor aged 40 or older with multiple myeloma.

As regards this clonotype: At one end, the junction sequence differs from germline, possibly due to a read error. J is TRBJ2-1 and V is TRBV5-1, with 8 bases identical to TRBD1. The CDR3 totals 14 residues. Germline CDR1 and CDR2: SGHRS and YFSETQ. CDR3 amino acids: CTSSLAGGYDEQFF. Here the CDR3 DNA reads TGCACCAGCAGCTTAGCAGGGGGCTACGATGAGCAGTTTTTC.

On this clonotype: This may be a read error, as it is one base from a much larger clone. This chain links TRBV7-9 with TRBJ1-1; D remains ambiguous. Germline V gene data show CDR1 as SEHNR and CDR2 as FQNEAQ (reference sequence). CDR3 length: 15 amino acids. Trimming removed 7 bases at V and 3 bases at J, with 18 bases between. The CDR3 DNA reads as TGTGCCAGCACCGAGTATCCGGGCCGGTACACTGAAGCTTTCTTT. It codes for CASTEYPGRYTEAFF.

For this clonotype: A much larger clone lies a single base off, so this may be a read error. CDR3: CASGLGGTASYEQYF. Here the CDR3 DNA reads TGTGCCAGCGGCTTAGGCGGGACAGCTTCATACGAGCAGTACTTC. The J gene is TRBJ2-7, the V gene TRBV7-6; a weak D match, TRBD1 (7 bases). Germline V gene sequence: CDR1 SGHVS, CDR2 FNYEAQ. The CDR3 covers 15 residues.

With respect to this clonotype: Since a much larger clone is just one base distant, this may be a read error. The chain uses TRBV20-1 and TRBJ2-2; D tentatively fits TRBD1 or TRBD2 (5 bases each). The germline V gene has CDR1 DFQATT and CDR2 SNEGSKA (reference sequence). This CDR3 comprises 15 residues. CDR3 in amino acids: CSALSGTHNTGELSF. In DNA, the CDR3 is TGCAGTGCTCTATCCGGGACCCACAACACCGGGGAGCTGTCTTTT.

As for this clonotype: Since a much larger clone is just one base distant, this may be a read error. This chain connects TRBV2 to TRBJ2-4; 8 nucleotides match TRBD1. Germline CDR1 SNHLY, CDR2 FYNNEI. This CDR3 has 14 residues. The CDR3: CASGDWQGANIQYF. For the CDR3, the DNA is TGTGCCAGCGGTGATTGGCAGGGGGCGAACATTCAGTACTTC.

This clonotype was detected ten times or more. The junction does not match germline at one end; this may be a read error. This chain connects TRBV7-9 to TRBJ2-7; the match to TRBD1 covers 9 bases. Germline V gene data show CDR1 as SEHNR and CDR2 as FQNEAQ (reference sequence). The CDR3 has 14 amino acids. In DNA, the CDR3 is TGTGCCAGCAGCGCGACTCCCGGGGACAGGGAATGGCACTTC. Protein: CASSATPGDREWHF.

To note about this clonotype: A read error is possible here, since a much larger clone lies one base away. The chain has TRBV20-1 and TRBJ2-5; 16 bases align to TRBD2. Germline V gives CDR1 DFQATT, CDR2 SNEGSKA (reference sequence). V dropped 1 base and J dropped 5; count of bases not matched to a gene: 10. This CDR3 is 18 amino acids long. The CDR3 reads CSARVGTSGRAGGETQYF. CDR3 nucleotides: TGCAGTGCTAGAGTGGGGACTAGCGGGAGGGCAGGAGGGGAGACCCAGTACTTC.

In this sample, this clonotype is medium-sized. The J gene is TRBJ2-1, the V gene TRBV25-1; D not certain. CDR1 is MGHDK, CDR2 SYGVNS, per germline. The CDR3 sequence is 9 residues long. V shed 0 bases and J shed 16 bases, with 4 bases lying between them. Here the CDR3 reads CASSEYPFF. CDR3 coding DNA: TGTGCCAGCAGTGAATATCCATTCTTC.

This clonotype was found many times. V gene TRBV7-2 combines with J gene TRBJ2-1, with 12 bases that match TRBD2. V was clipped by 0 bases and J by 9 bases; unmatched bases: 9. From germline, CDR1 is SGHTA and CDR2 FQGNSA. The CDR3 extends over 17 amino acids. CDR3: CASSLAPGLAGIGEQFF. CDR3 nucleotides: TGTGCCAGCAGCTTAGCCCCCGGACTAGCGGGAATTGGTGAGCAGTTCTTC.

This clonotype was counted many times. The chain has TRBV19 and TRBJ2-2, with D perhaps TRBD1 (6 bases). Germline CDR1 LNHDA, CDR2 SQIVND (reference sequence). This CDR3 region has 16 residues. The ends were cut back, 1 base at V and 5 bases at J, with 14 bases in the middle. The CDR3 nucleotides read TGTGCCAGTAGTATAGCTGGGGGCGCGGTTACCGGGGAGCTGTTTTTT. Its protein is CASSIAGGAVTGELFF.

This clonotype was recorded many times. The chain recombines TRBV20-1 with TRBJ2-7; 8 bases fit TRBD2. The CDR3 extends over 15 amino acids. J was trimmed by 2 bases and V by 7 bases; bases with no gene match: 13. In germline, CDR1 is DFQATT, CDR2 SNEGSKA (reference sequence). This CDR3 is CSVPFSGKGTYEQYF. CDR3 DNA: TGCAGTGTTCCGTTTAGCGGGAAGGGGACCTACGAGCAGTACTTC.

This clonotype showed up many times. V and J are TRBV18 and TRBJ1-1; perhaps TRBD1 as D (5 bases). The V gene's germline CDR1 is KGHSH and CDR2 LQKENI. The CDR3 covers 13 residues. V was pared by 3 bases and J by 1 base, with 6 bases between. Here the CDR3 reads CASSPQGNTEAFF. DNA of the CDR3: TGTGCCAGCTCACCCCAGGGGAACACTGAAGCTTTCTTT.

There are many counts of this clonotype. The chain couples TRBV11-2 to TRBJ1-5; no reliable D call. CDR1 is SGHAT, CDR2 FQNNGV, per germline. This CDR3 contains 13 residues. V lost 3 bases and J 3 bases, leaving 6 bases between the germline ends. This CDR3 is CASSFDINQPQHF. In DNA form, the CDR3 reads TGTGCCAGCAGCTTCGATATCAATCAGCCCCAGCATTTT.

This clonotype was counted at least ten times. The chain couples TRBV5-6 to TRBJ2-1, with 14 bases matching TRBD2. The CDR3 covers 19 residues. Germline V CDR1 and CDR2: SGHDT, YYEEEE. Trimming cost V 0 bases and J 0 bases; bases outside gene matches: 5. The chain's CDR3 is CASSLGLAGGMSSYNEQFF. The CDR3 DNA reads TGTGCCAGCAGCTTGGGACTAGCGGGAGGGATGAGCTCCTACAATGAGCAGTTCTTC.

In its sample, this clonotype was seen many times. The rearrangement joins TRBV7-9 to TRBJ2-3; D is uncertain. Germline V gives CDR1 SEHNR, CDR2 FQNEAQ (reference sequence). The V end was cut by 5 bases, the J end by 6 bases, with 6 bases between. The CDR3 loop spans 11 amino acids. The CDR3 reads CASSQQDTQYF. The CDR3 nucleotides are TGTGCCAGCAGCCAACAGGATACGCAGTATTTT.

Concerning this clonotype: At one boundary the junction diverges from the germline segment, which might be a read error. The V call is TRBV5-6, the J call TRBJ2-1; 7 bases map to TRBD2. The CDR3 has 19 residues. The germline V gene has CDR1 SGHDT and CDR2 YYEEEE. The CDR3 sequence: CAGSQTKASGAAGYNEQFF. For the CDR3, the DNA is TGTGCCGGCAGCCAGACCAAGGCTAGCGGAGCGGCGGGGTACAATGAGCAGTTCTTC. Using reference TRBV5-6 and TRBJ2-1 for the parts outside the CDR3, the full variable domain is DAGVTQSPTHLIKTRGQQVTLRCSPKSGHDTVSWYQQALGQGPQFIFQYYEEEERQRGNFPDRFSGHQFPNYSSELNVNALLLGDSALYLCAGSQTKASGAAGYNEQFFGPGTRLTVL.

This clonotype was counted at least ten times. This chain joins TRBV11-2 and TRBJ2-5; 10 bases line up with TRBD2. Germline-derived CDR1 and CDR2 are SGHAT and FQNNGV. Trimming removed 5 bases from V and 2 bases from J; junction bases left unmatched: 5. This CDR3 is 15 amino acids long. CDR3 sequence (DNA): TGTGCCAGCAGCCAGGGGACTAGCGAGCAAGAGACCCAGTACTTC. As protein: CASSQGTSEQETQYF. Filled out from reference TRBV11-2 and TRBJ2-5, the complete variable domain reads EAGVAQSPRYKIIEKRQSVAFWCNPISGHATLYWYQQILGQGPKLLIQFQNNGVVDDSQLPKDRFSAERLKGVDSTLKIQPAKLEDSAVYLCASSQGTSEQETQYFGPGTRLLVL.

This clonotype appeared a few times. The V gene is TRBV6-5, the J gene TRBJ2-5; possible D gene TRBD2, 6 bases. Germline-derived CDR1 and CDR2 are MNHEY and SVGAGI. Trimming shortened V by 5 bases and J by 5 bases, and 18 bases separated the two germline ends. The CDR3 loop spans 15 amino acids. The CDR3 spells CASSPRIQAGETQYF. In DNA, the CDR3 is TGTGCCAGCAGTCCAAGGATCCAGGCGGGGGAGACCCAGTACTTC.

This chain joins TRBV20-1 and TRBJ2-3; tentatively, D is TRBD2 (7 bases). CDR1 and CDR2 from the germline V gene are DFQATT and SNEGSKA (reference sequence). The length of the CDR3 is 16 residues. The V gene lost 3 bases and the J gene lost 0 bases, with 16 bases spanning the gap. The CDR3 DNA reads TGCAGTGCTAGCGGTGTGCGGGGGCCCAGCACAGATACGCAGTATTTT. It translates to CSASGVRGPSTDTQYF.

On this clonotype itself: This may arise from a read error, as a much more abundant clone is one base away. The chain joins TRBV28 to TRBJ2-5; 8 bases fit TRBD1. Germline V lookup: CDR1 MDHEN, CDR2 SYDVKM. The CDR3 is 15 residues long. DNA for the CDR3: TGTGCCAGCAGTCCGGACAGGGAAGGGAGAGAGACCCGGTACTTC. Translating it yields CASSPDREGRETRYF.

This clonotype was counted many times. Being one base from a much bigger clone, this may be a read error. V usage is TRBV7-9 and J usage is TRBJ2-1; 7 positions agree with TRBD2. CDR1 and CDR2 from the germline V gene are SEHNR and FQNEAQ (reference sequence). The CDR3 contains 13 residues. This chain's CDR3 is CASSSQGGDEQLF. The CDR3 bases are TGTGCCAGCAGCTCCCAGGGAGGGGATGAGCAGCTCTTC.

This clonotype was counted many times. The chain uses TRBV29-1 and TRBJ2-1; tentatively, D is TRBD1 (5 bases). The V end lost 1 base, the J end lost 0 bases, and 19 bases lay between the germline ends. In germline, CDR1 is SQVTM, CDR2 ANQGSEA. The CDR3 extends over 18 amino acids. CDR3 nucleotide sequence: TGCAGCGTTGAAGGGGCAGGGCCGCCTAAAGCCTCCTACAATGAGCAGTTCTTC. Its translation is CSVEGAGPPKASYNEQFF.

This clonotype was found once. A far more abundant clone sits one base away, making this likely a read error. V is TRBV12-3 or TRBV12-4 and J is TRBJ2-1; D is possibly TRBD1 (6 bases). This CDR3 has 14 amino acids. The germline V and J ends were trimmed by 2 bases and 7 bases, with 12 bases remaining between them. The CDR3 reads CASSLRAGVNEQFF. CDR3 DNA: TGTGCCAGCAGTTTAAGGGCAGGGGTGAATGAGCAGTTCTTC.

There are many counts of this clonotype. The chain is built from TRBV28 and TRBJ2-7, with 7 bases matching TRBD2. With 10 bases clipped from V and 3 bases from J, the junction kept 6 bases outside the gene matches. CDR3 size: 12 residues. Looked up from germline, CDR1 is MDHEN and CDR2 is SYDVKM. The CDR3: CATGTTYYEQYF. The CDR3 nucleotides are TGTGCCACCGGGACTACCTACTACGAGCAGTACTTC.

This clonotype showed up just a few times. The CDR3 reads CSARDHSLGGTDTQYF. CDR3 coding DNA: TGCAGTGCTAGAGATCATAGCCTAGGAGGAACAGATACGCAGTATTTT. The chain joins TRBV20-1 to TRBJ2-3; perhaps TRBD2 as D (5 bases). Germline assignment: CDR1 DFQATT and CDR2 SNEGSKA (reference sequence). V lost 0 bases and J lost 3, with 16 bases in between. CDR3 length: 16 amino acids.

To note about this clonotype: This likely reflects a read error, since a far larger clone is one base away. V usage is TRBV7-2 and J usage is TRBJ2-1, with a possible D match to TRBD1 (6 bases). Germline V CDR1 and CDR2: SGHTA, FQGNSA. V was shortened by 3 bases and J by 0 bases, with 9 bases between the two germline ends. The CDR3 covers 15 residues. Written as DNA, the CDR3 is TGTGCCAGCAGCTTGGGACACAACTCCTACAATGAGCAGTTCTTC. It specifies CASSLGHNSYNEQFF. Based on the CDR3 plus reference TRBV7-2 and TRBJ2-1, the full variable domain is GAGVSQSPSNKVTEKGKDVELRCDPISGHTALYWYRQSLGQGLEFLIYFQGNSAPDKSGLPSDRFSAERTGGSVSTLTIQRTQQEDSAVYLCASSLGHNSYNEQFFGPGTRLTVL.

This clonotype was counted ten times or more. The chain employs TRBV12-3 or TRBV12-4 and TRBJ1-5; D not certain. The germline V and J ends were trimmed by 5 bases and 0 bases, with 14 bases remaining between them. The CDR3 runs 16 residues. Here the CDR3 reads CASSDYRLSSNQPQHF. Written as DNA, the CDR3 is TGTGCCAGCAGTGATTACAGATTAAGTAGCAATCAGCCCCAGCATTTT.

This clonotype appeared many times. The rearrangement uses TRBV24-1 and TRBJ2-5; 9 nucleotides align to TRBD2. There are 16 residues in the CDR3. The junction had 10 bases not matched to a gene; V was cut back by 2 bases and J by 7 bases. Germline V gene sequence: CDR1 KGHDR, CDR2 SFDVKD. The CDR3 reads CATSDWNSGSKMTQYF. CDR3 bases: TGTGCCACCAGTGATTGGAATAGCGGGAGCAAGATGACCCAGTACTTC.

This clonotype was observed at least ten times. The chain is built from TRBV3-1 and TRBJ2-7; a possible D gene is TRBD2 (6 bases). Per the germline V gene, CDR1 is LGHDT and CDR2 is YNNKEL (reference sequence). The CDR3 is 15 amino acids. Trimming left V 1 base short and J 2 bases short, with 12 bases between. Here the CDR3 reads CASSQGRGSTYEQYF. In DNA form, the CDR3 reads TGTGCCAGCAGCCAAGGGAGGGGCAGCACCTACGAGCAGTACTTC.

This clonotype was recorded at least ten times. The J gene is TRBJ1-3, the V gene TRBV6-5; 9 bases line up with TRBD1. Germline CDR1 is MNHEY and CDR2 is SVGAGI. The V and J ends lost 6 bases and 3 bases, in that order; junction bases with no gene match: 3. This CDR3 spans 14 amino acids. The DNA for the CDR3 is TGTGCCAGCAGACAGGGGGCACGTGGAAACACCATATATTTT. The encoded protein is CASRQGARGNTIYF.

This clonotype was recorded at least ten times. The chain couples TRBV18 to TRBJ1-1; perhaps TRBD1 as D (5 bases). Per germline, CDR1 KGHSH and CDR2 LQKENI. V lost 1 base to trimming and J lost 4 bases, with 7 bases between them. The CDR3 is made up of 13 amino acids. For the CDR3, the DNA is TGTGCCAGCTCACCACTCGGGGGCACTGAAGCTTTCTTT. Protein sequence: CASSPLGGTEAFF.